The entry below gives a single T cell receptor beta chain sequence along with its context. Unmatched junction bases numbered 5, after V lost 5 bases and J lost 4 bases. From germline, CDR1 is SGHTA and CDR2 FQGTGA. The CDR3 runs to 14 residues. The repertoire was sequenced with immunoSEQ multiplex PCR; TCRdb's copy has only in-frame clones and lacks some. The top ten hold about a quarter of the sample, which has approximately 46,000 clones, approximately 81% seen once. This sample is part of a study of radiotherapy plus CTLA-4 blockade in lung cancer. The chain uses TRBV7-3 and TRBJ1-1; the match to TRBD1 covers 9 bases. Specimen: peripheral blood, collected from a patient treated with radiotherapy plus ipilimumab. The sequence derives from a human donor with non-small cell lung cancer whose response to radiotherapy plus ipilimumab could not be evaluated. CDR3 bases: TGTGCCAGCAGCGCCCAGACAGGGGGCACTGAAGCTTTCTTT. It yields the protein CASSAQTGGTEAFF.